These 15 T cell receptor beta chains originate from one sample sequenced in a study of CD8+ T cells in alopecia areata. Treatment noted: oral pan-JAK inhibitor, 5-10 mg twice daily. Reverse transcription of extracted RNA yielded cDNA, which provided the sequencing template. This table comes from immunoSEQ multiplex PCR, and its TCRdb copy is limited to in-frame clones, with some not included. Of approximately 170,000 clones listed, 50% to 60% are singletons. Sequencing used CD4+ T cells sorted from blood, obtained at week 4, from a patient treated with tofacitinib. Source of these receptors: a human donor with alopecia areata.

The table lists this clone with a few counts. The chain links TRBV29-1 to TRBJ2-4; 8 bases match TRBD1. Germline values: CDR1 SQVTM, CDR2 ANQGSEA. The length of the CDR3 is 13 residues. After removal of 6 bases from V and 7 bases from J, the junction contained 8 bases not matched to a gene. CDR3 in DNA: TGCAGCGTAGCAGGACAGGGATTGAACATTCAGTACTTC. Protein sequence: CSVAGQGLNIQYF.

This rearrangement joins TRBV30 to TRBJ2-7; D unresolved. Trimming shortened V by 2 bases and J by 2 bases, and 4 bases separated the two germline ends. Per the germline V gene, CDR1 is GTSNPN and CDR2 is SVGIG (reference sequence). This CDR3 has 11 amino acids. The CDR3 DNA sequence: TGTGCCTGGAGTTTAACCTACGAGCAGTACTTC. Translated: CAWSLTYEQYF. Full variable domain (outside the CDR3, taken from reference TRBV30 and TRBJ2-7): SQTIHQWPATLVQPVGSPLSLECTVEGTSNPNLYWYRQAAGRGLQLLFYSVGIGQISSEVPQNLSASRPQDRQFILSSKKLLLSDSGFYLCAWSLTYEQYFGPGTRLTVT.

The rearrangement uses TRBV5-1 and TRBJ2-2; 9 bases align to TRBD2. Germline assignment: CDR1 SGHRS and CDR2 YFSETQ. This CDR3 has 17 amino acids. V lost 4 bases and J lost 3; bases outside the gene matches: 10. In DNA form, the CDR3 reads TGCGCCAGCAGCCCTGGTGGAAAGCGGGGGGACACCGGGGAGCTGTTTTTT. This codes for CASSPGGKRGDTGELFF.

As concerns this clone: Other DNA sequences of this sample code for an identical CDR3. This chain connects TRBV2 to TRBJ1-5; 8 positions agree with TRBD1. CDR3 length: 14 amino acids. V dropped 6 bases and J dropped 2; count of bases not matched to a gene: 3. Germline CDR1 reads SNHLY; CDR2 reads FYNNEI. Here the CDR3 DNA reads TGTGCCAGCAGCGGGACAGGTGGCAATCAGCCCCAGCATTTT. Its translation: CASSGTGGNQPQHF.

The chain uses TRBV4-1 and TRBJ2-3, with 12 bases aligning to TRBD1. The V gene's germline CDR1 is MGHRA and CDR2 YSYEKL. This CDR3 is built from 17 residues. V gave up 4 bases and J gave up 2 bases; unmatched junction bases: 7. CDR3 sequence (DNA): TGCGCCAGCAGCCGAAGTATGGGACAGGGGGCCACAGATACGCAGTATTTT. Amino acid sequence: CASSRSMGQGATDTQYF.

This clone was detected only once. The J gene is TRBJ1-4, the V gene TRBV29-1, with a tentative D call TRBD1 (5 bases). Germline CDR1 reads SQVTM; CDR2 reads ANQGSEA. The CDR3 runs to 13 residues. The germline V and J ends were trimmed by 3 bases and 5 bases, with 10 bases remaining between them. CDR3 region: CSVDSGQNEKLFF. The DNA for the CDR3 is TGCAGCGTTGACTCCGGACAAAATGAAAAACTGTTTTTT.

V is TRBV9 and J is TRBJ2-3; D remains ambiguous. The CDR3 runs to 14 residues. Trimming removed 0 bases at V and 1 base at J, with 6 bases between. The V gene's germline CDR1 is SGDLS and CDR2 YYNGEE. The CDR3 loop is CASSVEAGTDTQYF. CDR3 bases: TGTGCCAGCAGCGTAGAGGCCGGCACAGATACGCAGTATTTT.

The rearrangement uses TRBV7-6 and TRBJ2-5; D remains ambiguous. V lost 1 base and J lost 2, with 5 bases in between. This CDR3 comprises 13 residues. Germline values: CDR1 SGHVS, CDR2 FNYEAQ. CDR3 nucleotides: TGTGCCAGCAGCTTAGTTGGGCAAGAGACCCAGTACTTC. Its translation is CASSLVGQETQYF.

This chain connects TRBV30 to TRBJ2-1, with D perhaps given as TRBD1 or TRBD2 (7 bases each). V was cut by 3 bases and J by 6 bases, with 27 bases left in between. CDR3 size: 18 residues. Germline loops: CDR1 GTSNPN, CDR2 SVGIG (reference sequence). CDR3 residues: CAWSQPTSGGGPRNEQFF. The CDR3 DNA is TGTGCCTGGAGCCAACCAACCTCAGGGGGAGGGCCCCGCAATGAGCAGTTCTTC. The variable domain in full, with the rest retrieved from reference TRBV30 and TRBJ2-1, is SQTIHQWPATLVQPVGSPLSLECTVEGTSNPNLYWYRQAAGRGLQLLFYSVGIGQISSEVPQNLSASRPQDRQFILSSKKLLLSDSGFYLCAWSQPTSGGGPRNEQFFGPGTRLTVL.

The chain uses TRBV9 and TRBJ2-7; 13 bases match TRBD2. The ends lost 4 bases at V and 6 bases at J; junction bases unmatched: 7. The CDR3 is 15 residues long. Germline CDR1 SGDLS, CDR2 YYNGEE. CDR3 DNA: TGTGCCAGCAGCATAGGACTAGCGGGAGATTCCGAGCAGTACTTC. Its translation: CASSIGLAGDSEQYF.

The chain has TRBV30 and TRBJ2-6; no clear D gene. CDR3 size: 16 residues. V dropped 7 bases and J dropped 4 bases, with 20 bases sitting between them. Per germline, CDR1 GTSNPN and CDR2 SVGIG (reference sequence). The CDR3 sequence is CAYPGPRVRGANVLTF. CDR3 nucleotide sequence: TGTGCCTACCCGGGTCCAAGGGTCAGAGGGGCCAACGTCCTGACTTTC.

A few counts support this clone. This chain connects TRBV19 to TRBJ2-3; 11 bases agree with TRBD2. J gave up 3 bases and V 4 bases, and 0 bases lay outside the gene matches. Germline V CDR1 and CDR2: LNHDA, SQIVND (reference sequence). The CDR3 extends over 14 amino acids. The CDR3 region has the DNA TGTGCCAGTAGTACTAGCGGGGGGACAGATACGCAGTATTTT. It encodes CASSTSGGTDTQYF.

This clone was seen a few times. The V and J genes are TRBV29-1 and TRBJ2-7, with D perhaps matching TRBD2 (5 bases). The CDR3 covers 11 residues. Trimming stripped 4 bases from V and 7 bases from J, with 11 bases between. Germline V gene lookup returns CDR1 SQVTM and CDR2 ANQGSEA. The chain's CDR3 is CSVGNGIEQYF. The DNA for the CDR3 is TGCAGCGTTGGTAACGGGATAGAGCAGTACTTC.

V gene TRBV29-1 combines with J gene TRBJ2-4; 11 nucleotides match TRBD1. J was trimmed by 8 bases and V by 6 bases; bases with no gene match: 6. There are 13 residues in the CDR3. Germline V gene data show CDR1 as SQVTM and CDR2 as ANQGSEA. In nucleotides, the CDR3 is TGCAGCGTCCCGGGACAGGGGGTTGACATTCAGTACTTC. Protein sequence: CSVPGQGVDIQYF.

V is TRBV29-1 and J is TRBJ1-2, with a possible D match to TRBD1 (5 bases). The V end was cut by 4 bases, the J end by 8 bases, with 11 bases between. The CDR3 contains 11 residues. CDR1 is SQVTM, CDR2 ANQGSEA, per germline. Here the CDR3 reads CSVGGRGGYTF. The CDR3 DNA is TGCAGCGTTGGGGGTCGGGGCGGCTACACCTTC.